This entry is about one TCR beta chain. The target antigen is unknown. This entry is derived from a study of cytotoxic CD8 clonotypes in ibrutinib-treated CLL. The overall study: The taking of response samples occurred after a median roughly 11 months of treatment, with a range of 6 to 36.

Germline loops: CDR1 SNHLY, CDR2 FYNNEI. This CDR3 has 16 residues. V lost 4 bases and J 8 bases, leaving 21 bases between the germline ends. The study, taken as a whole, reports: T-cell clonality at baseline went above that of age-matched healthy donors and rose and fell with circulating CD8+ T-cell counts. The study found clonality rose at ibrutinib response, then fell toward baseline at progression.

Target depth was 1 in 200,000 to 1 in 1 million T cells, about 10x per clonotype. Measured with immunoSEQ multiplex PCR; TCRdb has only the in-frame clones, and not every one. Among more than 110,000 clones listed, more than 85% were seen once. This sequence joins TRBV2 and TRBJ2-1, with a tentative D call TRBD2 (6 bases). The receptor comes from a human donor with chronic lymphocytic leukemia. This specimen was PBMCs, taken after 12 months of ibrutinib treatment. DNA of the CDR3: TGTGCCAGCAGTGCCTCGGGACTTATGGGCGTCTATGAGCAGTTCTTC. Protein: CASSASGLMGVYEQFF.